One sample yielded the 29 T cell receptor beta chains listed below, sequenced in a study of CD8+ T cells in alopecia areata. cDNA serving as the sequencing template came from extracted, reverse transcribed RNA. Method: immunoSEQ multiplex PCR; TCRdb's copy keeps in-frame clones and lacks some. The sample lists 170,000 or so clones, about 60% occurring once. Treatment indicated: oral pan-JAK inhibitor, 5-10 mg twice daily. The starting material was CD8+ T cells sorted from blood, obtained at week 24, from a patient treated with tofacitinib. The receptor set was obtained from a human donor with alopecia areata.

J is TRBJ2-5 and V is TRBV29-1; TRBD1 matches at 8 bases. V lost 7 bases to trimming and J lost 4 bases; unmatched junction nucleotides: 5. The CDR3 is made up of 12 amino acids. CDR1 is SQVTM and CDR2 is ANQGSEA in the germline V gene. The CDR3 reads CSAQGARETQYF. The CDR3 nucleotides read TGCAGCGCTCAGGGGGCTCGAGAGACCCAGTACTTC.

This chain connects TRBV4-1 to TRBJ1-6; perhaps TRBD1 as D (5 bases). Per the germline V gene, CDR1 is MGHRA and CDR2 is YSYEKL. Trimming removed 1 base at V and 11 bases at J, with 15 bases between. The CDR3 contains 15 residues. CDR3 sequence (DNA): TGCGCCAGCAGCCAAGTGGCGGGGGATTCGACACCCCTCCACTTT. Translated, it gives CASSQVAGDSTPLHF.

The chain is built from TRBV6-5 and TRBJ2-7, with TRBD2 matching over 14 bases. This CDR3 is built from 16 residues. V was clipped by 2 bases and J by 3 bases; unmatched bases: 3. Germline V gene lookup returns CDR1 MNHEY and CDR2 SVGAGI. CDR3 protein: CASSYAGLAGGYEQYF. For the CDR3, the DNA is TGTGCCAGCAGTTACGCCGGACTAGCGGGGGGCTACGAGCAGTACTTC.

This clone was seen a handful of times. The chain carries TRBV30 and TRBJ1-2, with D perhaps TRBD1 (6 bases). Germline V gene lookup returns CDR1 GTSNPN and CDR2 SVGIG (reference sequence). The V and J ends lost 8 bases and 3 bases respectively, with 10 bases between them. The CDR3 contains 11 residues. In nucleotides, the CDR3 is TGTGCCGGACAGATCCACTATGGCTACACCTTC. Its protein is CAGQIHYGYTF.

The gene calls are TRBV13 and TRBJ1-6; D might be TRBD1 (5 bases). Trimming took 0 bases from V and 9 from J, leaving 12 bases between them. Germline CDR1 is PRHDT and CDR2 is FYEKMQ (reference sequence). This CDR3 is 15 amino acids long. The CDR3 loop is CASSLGVIGGSPLHF. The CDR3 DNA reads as TGTGCCAGCAGCTTAGGGGTCATTGGGGGTTCACCCCTCCACTTT.

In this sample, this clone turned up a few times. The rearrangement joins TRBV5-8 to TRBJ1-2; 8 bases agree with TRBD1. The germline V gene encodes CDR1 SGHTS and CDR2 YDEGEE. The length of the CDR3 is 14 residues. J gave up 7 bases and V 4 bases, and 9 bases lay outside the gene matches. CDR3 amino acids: CASSTRTGYGGYTF. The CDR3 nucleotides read TGTGCCAGCAGCACACGGACAGGGTACGGTGGCTACACCTTC.

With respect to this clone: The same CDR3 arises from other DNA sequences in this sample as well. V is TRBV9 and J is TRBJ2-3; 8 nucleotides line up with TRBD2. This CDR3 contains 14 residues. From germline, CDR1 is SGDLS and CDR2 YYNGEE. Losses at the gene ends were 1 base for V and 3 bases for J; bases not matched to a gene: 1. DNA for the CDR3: TGTGCCAGCAGCGTAAGCGGGGGAACAGATACGCAGTATTTT. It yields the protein CASSVSGGTDTQYF. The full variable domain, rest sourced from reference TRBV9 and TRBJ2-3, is DSGVTQTPKHLITATGQRVTLRCSPRSGDLSVYWYQQSLDQGLQFLIQYYNGEERAKGNILERFSAQQFPDLHSELNLSSLELGDSALYFCASSVSGGTDTQYFGPGTRLTVL.

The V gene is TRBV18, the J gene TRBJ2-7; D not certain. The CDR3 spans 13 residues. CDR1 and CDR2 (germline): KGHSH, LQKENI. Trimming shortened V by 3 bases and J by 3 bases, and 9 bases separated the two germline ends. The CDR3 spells CASSPDGLYEQYF. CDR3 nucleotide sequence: TGTGCCAGCTCACCTGACGGTCTCTACGAGCAGTACTTC.

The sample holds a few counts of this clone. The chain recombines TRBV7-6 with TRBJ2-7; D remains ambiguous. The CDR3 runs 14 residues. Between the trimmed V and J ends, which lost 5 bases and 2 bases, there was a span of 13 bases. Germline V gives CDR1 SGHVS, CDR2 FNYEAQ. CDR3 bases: TGTGCCAGCAGCCCGTCCGGCGGCACCTACGAGCAGTACTTC. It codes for CASSPSGGTYEQYF. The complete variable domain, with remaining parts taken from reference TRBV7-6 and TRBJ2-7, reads GAGVSQSPRYKVTKRGQDVALRCDPISGHVSLYWYRQALGQGPEFLTYFNYEAQQDKSGLPNDRFSAERPEGSISTLTIQRTEQRDSAMYRCASSPSGGTYEQYFGPGTRLTVT.

CDR3 coding DNA: TGTGCCAGCAGCGTAAGTTGGCACAATGAGCAGTTCTTC. Encoded protein: CASSVSWHNEQFF. The V call is TRBV9, the J call TRBJ2-1; no reliable D call. The CDR3 is 13 residues long. V was shortened by 1 base and J by 5 bases, with 7 bases between the two germline ends. CDR1 SGDLS and CDR2 YYNGEE come from the germline V gene.

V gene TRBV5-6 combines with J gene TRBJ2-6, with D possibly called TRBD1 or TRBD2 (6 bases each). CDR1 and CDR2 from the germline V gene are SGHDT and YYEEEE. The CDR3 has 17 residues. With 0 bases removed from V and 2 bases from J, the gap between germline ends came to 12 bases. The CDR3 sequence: CASSLGQGRTGANVLTF. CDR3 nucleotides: TGTGCCAGCAGCTTGGGGCAGGGGAGGACTGGGGCCAACGTCCTGACTTTC.

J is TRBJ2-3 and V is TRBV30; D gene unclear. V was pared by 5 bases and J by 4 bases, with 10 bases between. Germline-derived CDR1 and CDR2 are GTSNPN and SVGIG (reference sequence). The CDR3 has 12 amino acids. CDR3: CAWCESADTQYF. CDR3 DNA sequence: TGTGCCTGGTGTGAGAGTGCAGATACGCAGTATTTT.

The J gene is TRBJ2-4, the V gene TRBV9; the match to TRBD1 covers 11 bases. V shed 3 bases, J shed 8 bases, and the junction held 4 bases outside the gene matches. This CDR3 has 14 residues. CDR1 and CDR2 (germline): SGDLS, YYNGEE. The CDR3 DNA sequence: TGTGCCAGCAGCGCGCCGGGACAGGGGGACATTCAGTACTTC. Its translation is CASSAPGQGDIQYF.

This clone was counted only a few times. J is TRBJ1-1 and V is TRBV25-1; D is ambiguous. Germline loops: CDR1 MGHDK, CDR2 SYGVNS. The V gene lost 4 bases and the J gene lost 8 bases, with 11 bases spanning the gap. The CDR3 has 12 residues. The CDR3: CASSGRRNEAFF. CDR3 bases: TGTGCCAGCAGTGGCCGGAGGAACGAAGCTTTCTTT.

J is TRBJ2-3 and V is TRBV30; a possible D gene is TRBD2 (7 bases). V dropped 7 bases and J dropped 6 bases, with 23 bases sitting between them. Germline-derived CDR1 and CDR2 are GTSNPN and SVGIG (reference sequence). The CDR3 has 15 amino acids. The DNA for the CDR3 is TGTGCCTTAGGGGGGGGCAGAGGGACCAGGGATACGCAGTATTTT. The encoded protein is CALGGGRGTRDTQYF.

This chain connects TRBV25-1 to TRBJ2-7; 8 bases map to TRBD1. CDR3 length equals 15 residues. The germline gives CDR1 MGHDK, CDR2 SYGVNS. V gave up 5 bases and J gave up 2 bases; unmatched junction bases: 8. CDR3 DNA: TGTGCCAGCAGTCCAGGACAGGGAGTCGCCTACGAGCAGTACTTC. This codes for CASSPGQGVAYEQYF.

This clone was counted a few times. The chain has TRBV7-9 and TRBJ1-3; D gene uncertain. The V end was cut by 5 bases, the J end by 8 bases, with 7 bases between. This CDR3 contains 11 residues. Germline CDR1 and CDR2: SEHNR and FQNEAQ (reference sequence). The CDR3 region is CASSIGHTIYF. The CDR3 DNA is TGTGCCAGCAGCATCGGGCACACCATATATTTT.

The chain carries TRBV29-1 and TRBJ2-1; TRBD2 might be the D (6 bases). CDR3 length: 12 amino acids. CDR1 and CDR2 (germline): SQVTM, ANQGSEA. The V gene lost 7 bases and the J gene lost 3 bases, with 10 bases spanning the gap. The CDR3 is CSDWRGYNEQFF. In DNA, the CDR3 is TGCAGCGACTGGCGGGGCTACAATGAGCAGTTCTTC.

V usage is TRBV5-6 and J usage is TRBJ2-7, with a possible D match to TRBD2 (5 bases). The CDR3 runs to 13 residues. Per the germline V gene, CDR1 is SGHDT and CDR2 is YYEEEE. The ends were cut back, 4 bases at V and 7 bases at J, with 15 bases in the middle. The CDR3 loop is CASSAGIALEQYF. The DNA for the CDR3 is TGTGCCAGCAGCGCCGGGATCGCTCTGGAGCAGTACTTC.

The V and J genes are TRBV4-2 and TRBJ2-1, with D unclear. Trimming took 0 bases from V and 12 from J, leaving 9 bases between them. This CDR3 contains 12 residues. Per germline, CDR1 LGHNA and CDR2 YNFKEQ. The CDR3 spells CASSQEGWVQFF. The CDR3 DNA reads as TGTGCCAGCAGCCAAGAGGGTTGGGTGCAGTTCTTC.

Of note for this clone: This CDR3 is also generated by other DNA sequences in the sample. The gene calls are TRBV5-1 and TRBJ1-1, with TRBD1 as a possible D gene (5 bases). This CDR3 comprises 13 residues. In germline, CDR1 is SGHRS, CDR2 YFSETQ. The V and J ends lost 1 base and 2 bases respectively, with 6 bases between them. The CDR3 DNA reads TGCGCCAGCAGCTTGAGGGGAAACACTGAAGCTTTCTTT. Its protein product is CASSLRGNTEAFF.

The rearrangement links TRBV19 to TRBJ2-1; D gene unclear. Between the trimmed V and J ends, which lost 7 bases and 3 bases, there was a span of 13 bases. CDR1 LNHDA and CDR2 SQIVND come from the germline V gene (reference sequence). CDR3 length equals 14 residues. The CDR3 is CASTKGNIYNEQFF. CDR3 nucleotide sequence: TGTGCCAGTACAAAGGGAAACATCTACAATGAGCAGTTCTTC. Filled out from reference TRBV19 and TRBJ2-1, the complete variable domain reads DGGITQSPKYLFRKEGQNVTLSCEQNLNHDAMYWYRQDPGQGLRLIYYSQIVNDFQKGDIAEGYSVSREKKESFPLTVTSAQKNPTAFYLCASTKGNIYNEQFFGPGTRLTVL.

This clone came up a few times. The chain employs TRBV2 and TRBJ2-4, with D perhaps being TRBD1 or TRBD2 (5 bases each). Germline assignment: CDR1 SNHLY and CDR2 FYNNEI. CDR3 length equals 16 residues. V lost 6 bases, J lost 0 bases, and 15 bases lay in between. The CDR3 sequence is CASRARGTLAKNIQYF. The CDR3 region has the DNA TGTGCCAGCAGGGCTCGTGGGACGTTAGCCAAAAACATTCAGTACTTC.

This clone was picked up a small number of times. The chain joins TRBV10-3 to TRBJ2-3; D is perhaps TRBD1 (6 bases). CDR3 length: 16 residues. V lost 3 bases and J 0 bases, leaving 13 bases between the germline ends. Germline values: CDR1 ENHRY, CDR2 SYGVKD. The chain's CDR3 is CAISDAGTLSTDTQYF. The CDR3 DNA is TGTGCCATCAGTGATGCCGGGACACTGAGCACAGATACGCAGTATTTT.

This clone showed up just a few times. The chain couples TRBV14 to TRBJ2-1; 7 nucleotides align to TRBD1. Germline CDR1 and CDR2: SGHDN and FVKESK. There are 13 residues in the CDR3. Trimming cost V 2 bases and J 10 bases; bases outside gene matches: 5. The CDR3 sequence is CASSQYRGNEQFF. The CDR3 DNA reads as TGTGCCAGCAGCCAATACAGGGGAAACGAGCAGTTCTTC.

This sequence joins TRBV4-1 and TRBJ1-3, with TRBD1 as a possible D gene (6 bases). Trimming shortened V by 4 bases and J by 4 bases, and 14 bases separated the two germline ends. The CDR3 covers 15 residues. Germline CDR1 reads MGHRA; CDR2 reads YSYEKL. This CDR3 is CASSLSRDTGNTIYF. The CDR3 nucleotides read TGCGCCAGCAGCCTCTCCCGGGACACGGGAAACACCATATATTTT.

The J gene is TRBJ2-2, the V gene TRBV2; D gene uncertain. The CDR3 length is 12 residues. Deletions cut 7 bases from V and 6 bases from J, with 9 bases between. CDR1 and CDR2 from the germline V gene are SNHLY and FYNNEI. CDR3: CASKEYSGELFF. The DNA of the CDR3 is TGTGCCAGCAAGGAGTACTCCGGGGAGCTGTTTTTT.

CDR3 amino acids: CASTNRYTEAFF. The CDR3 nucleotides read TGTGCCAGCACTAATCGATACACTGAAGCTTTCTTT. The chain uses TRBV25-1 and TRBJ1-1; D not resolved. Trimming took off 7 bases at V and 3 bases at J, with 9 bases between the two ends. There are 12 residues in the CDR3. The V gene's germline CDR1 is MGHDK and CDR2 SYGVNS.

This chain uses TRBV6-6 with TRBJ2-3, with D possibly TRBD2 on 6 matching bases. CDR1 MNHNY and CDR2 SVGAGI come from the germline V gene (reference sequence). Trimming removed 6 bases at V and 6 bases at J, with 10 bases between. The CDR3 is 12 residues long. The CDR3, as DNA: TGTGCCAGCAGCCCTGGGGGGGATACGCAGTATTTT. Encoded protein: CASSPGGDTQYF.